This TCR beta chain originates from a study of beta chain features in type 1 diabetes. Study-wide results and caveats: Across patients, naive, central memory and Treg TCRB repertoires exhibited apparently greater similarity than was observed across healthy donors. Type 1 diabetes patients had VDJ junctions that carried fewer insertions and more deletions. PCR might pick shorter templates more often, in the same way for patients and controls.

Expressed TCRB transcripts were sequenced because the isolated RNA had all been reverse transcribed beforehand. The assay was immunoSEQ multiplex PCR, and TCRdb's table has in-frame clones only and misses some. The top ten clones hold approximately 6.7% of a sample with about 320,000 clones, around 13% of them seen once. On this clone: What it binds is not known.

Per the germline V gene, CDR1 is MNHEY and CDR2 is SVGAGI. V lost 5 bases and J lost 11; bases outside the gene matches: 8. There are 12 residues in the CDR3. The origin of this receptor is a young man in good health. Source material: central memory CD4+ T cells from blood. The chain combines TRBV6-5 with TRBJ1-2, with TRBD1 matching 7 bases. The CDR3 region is CASSDHRGGYTF. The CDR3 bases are TGTGCCAGCAGTGACCACAGGGGTGGGTACACCTTC.